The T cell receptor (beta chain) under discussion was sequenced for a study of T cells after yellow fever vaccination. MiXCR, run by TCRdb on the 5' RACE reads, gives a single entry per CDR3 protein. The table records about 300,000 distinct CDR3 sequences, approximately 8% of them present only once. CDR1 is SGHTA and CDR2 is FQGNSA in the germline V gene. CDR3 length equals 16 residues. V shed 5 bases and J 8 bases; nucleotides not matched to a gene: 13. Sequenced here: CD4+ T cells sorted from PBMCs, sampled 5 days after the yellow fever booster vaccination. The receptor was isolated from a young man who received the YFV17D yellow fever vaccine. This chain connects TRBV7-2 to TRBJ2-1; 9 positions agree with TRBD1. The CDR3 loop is CASSHRPGQGGHEQFF. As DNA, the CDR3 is TGTGCCAGCAGCCACCGGCCGGGACAGGGTGGGCATGAGCAGTTCTTC.